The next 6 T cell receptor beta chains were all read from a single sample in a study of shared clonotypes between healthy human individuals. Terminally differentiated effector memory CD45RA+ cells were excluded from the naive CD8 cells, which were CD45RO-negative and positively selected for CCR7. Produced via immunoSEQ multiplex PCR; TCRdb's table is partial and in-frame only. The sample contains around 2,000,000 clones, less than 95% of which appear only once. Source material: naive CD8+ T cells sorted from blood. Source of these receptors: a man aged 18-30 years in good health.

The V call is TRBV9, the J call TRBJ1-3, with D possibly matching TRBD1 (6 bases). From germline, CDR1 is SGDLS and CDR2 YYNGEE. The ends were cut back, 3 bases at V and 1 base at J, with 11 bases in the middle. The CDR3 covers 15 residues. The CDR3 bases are TGTGCCAGCAGCGCCTCACAGGGTTCTGGAAACACCATATATTTT. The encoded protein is CASSASQGSGNTIYF.

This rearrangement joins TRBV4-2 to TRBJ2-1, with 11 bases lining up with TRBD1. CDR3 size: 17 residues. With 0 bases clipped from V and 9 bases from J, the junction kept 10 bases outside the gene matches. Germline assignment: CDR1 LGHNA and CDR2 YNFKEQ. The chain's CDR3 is CASSQEGGQGETSEQFF. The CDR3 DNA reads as TGTGCCAGCAGCCAAGAAGGGGGACAGGGGGAAACCTCTGAGCAGTTCTTC.

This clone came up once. In nucleotides, the CDR3 is TGTGCCAGCAGCAAACAGGGTGTCAACGAGCAGTACTTC. Translated: CASSKQGVNEQYF. The chain couples TRBV6-5 to TRBJ2-7; D is perhaps TRBD1 (6 bases). The V gene's germline CDR1 is MNHEY and CDR2 SVGAGI. The CDR3 covers 13 residues. V lost 6 bases and J 5 bases, leaving 14 bases between the germline ends.

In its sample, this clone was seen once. The CDR3 loop is CASSYGADNEQFF. As DNA, the CDR3 is TGTGCCAGCAGCTACGGAGCGGACAATGAGCAGTTCTTC. The chain combines TRBV5-4 with TRBJ2-1, with a possible D match to TRBD2 (5 bases). The V gene's germline CDR1 is SGHNT and CDR2 YYREEE (reference sequence). The ends were cut back, 3 bases at V and 5 bases at J, with 9 bases in the middle. CDR3 length equals 13 residues.

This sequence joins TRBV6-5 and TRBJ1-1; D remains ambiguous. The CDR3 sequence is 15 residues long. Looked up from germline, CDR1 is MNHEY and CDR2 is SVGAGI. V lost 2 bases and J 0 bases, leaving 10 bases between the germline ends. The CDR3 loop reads CASSYAQGLNTEAFF. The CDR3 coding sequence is TGTGCCAGCAGTTACGCTCAAGGGCTGAACACTGAAGCTTTCTTT.

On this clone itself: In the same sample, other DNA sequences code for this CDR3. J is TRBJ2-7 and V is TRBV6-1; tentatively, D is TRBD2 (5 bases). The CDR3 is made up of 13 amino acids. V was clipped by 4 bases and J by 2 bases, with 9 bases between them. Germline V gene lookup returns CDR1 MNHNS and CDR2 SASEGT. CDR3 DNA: TGTGCCAGCAGTGCCGGGGTAACCTACGAGCAGTACTTC. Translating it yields CASSAGVTYEQYF.